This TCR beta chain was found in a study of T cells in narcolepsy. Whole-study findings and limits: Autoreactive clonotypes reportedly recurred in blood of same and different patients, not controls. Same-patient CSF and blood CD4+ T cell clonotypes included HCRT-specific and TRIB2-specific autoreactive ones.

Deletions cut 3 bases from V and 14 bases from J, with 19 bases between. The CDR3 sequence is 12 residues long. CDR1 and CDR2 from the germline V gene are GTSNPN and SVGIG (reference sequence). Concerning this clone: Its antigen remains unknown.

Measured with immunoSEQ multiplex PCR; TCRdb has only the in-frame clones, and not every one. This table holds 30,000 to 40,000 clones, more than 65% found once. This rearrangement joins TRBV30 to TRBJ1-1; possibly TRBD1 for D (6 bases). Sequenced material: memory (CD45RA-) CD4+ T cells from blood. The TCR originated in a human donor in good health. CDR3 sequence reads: CAWRGQTATEFF. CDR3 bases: TGTGCCTGGAGGGGACAAACGGCGACCGAATTCTTT. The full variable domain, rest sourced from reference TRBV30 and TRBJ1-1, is SQTIHQWPATLVQPVGSPLSLECTVEGTSNPNLYWYRQAAGRGLQLLFYSVGIGQISSEVPQNLSASRPQDRQFILSSKKLLLSDSGFYLCAWRGQTATEFFGQGTRLTVV.